This T cell receptor beta chain was sequenced during a study of cytomegalovirus exposure and HLA in healthy donors (dated by TCRdb to 2016 to 2017). With respect to the entire study: An earlier analysis of approximately 640 of the donors reported 250 to 300 Gb of sequence data and roughly 110 million unique TCR beta sequences from roughly 200 million T cells. HLA typing included class I and class II loci at four-digit resolution. Typing coverage varied by locus: roughly 620-630 donors for A, B, C, DRB1 and DQB1; roughly 500 for DQA1; about 570 for DPA1; approximately 470 for DPB1. The study combined high-throughput TCR immunosequencing, statistical association of individual TCRs with disease status, and machine learning to predict cytomegalovirus infection status. In a later genetic analysis, genome-wide SNP genotypes for about three fifths of the 666 donors were used, and that subset was treated as a discovery cohort. The genetic ancestry cluster associated with self-reported Caucasian donors included about four fifths of the roughly 410 genotyped donors. Using immunosequencing, the study profiled T cell repertoires from about 610 subjects and related those repertoires to cytomegalovirus serostatus. A later analysis re-analyzed previously published TCR beta repertoires from about 600 donors and added high-resolution HLA genotyping to study TCR occurrence patterns. Because of strong linkage in the cohort, five DR-DQ haplotypes were treated as single units for association and clustering. A separate validation cohort of about 110 different subjects was used in addition to the roughly 670-subject first cohort. The study was designed to test whether signatures of past pathogen exposure could be identified by cataloging public T cell receptors. Donor age, sex, ethnicity and CMV serostatus were collected together with the repertoire data. In the later analysis, no new phenotypic data were used to find candidate immune exposures; instead, reliance was placed on TCR beta sequences and their occurrence across donors. On average, around 240,000 unique TCR beta nucleotide sequences were sequenced per donor among 398 genotyped donors of the cohort, with 15% to 20% of those sequences being non-productive. Every repertoire in the discovery cohort had been generated on one and the same sequencing platform. An early release that covered roughly 600 HLA-typed donors contained approximately 300 gigabases of sequencing data and some 87 million unique TCR sequences. In an earlier analysis of roughly 580 of the donors, high-throughput TCR beta sequencing was used to judge whether each TCR beta V gene segment behaved as functional or pseudogenic.

The full study reports these points: In an earlier analysis of fewer than 700 of the donors, most TCR beta V segments appeared in productive rearrangements about 90% or about 30% of the time, broadly matching IMGT annotations. A cluster of highly shared sequence variants was judged likely to represent a technical artifact of the sequencing pipeline. According to a later genetic analysis, donors in an Asian-associated ancestry cluster had fewer N-insertions in productive TCRs than the roughly 670-donor mean. In a later analysis, about 17,000 TCR beta sequences were associated with specific HLA alleles at a false discovery rate of 0.05. In a later genetic analysis, a missense DCLRE1C variant was associated with V-gene and J-gene trimming of TCR beta chains, and the association was replicated in an independent cohort. Assigning TCR associations to individual alleles was difficult when HLA alleles, especially DR and DQ, strongly co-occurred. Roughly uniform sequencing depth across donors was assumed in presence/absence analyses, although this assumption may not hold. The study gave a list of about 160 TCR beta chains associated with cytomegalovirus. It was suggested by the authors that the approach could potentially be generalized to other disease states and immunological phenotypes. Some IMGT-functional V segments, including TRBV6-2 and TRBV6-3, could not be told apart with the 87-base-pair reads, so those segments were excluded. In a later analysis, HLA-associated TCR beta chains were found to be more clonally expanded and to have lower generation probabilities than equally common non-associated chains. According to a later analysis, most CMV-associated TCR beta chains appeared to be HLA-restricted, and the HLA associations seemed to be driven largely by CMV exposure. In a later analysis, TCR association rates were found to vary across HLA loci, with the most associated TCRs seen for DRB1 alleles and the fewest for HLA-C alleles. The earlier analysis of about 600 of the donors excluded approximately 15 rarely observed V segments, including chromosome 9 orphons, because counts were too low. A few of the identified cytomegalovirus-associated TCR beta chains were confirmed in vitro to be specific for cytomegalovirus antigens. HLA typing was unavailable for some donors at each locus, so association tests used only the typed subset. According to a later analysis, parvovirus B19, influenza, CMV and Epstein-Barr virus appeared linked to several top co-occurrence clusters. Only TCR beta chains were sequenced in this cohort, and the absence of alpha or paired-chain data limited detectable features. Immune exposure information for the cohort was limited to CMV serostatus. A further reported finding was that TCR beta sequences accurately predicted the HLA-A and HLA-B alleles for most subjects in the first cohort. Across donors, most TCR sequences were observed very rarely, whereas some public TCRs were present in many individuals. Linkage disequilibrium might explain the correlated functional status among segregating V segments, but an unknown experimental factor could not be excluded. In both the original and validation cohorts, the classifier was reported to diagnose cytomegalovirus status with high specificity and sensitivity.

Comments on this clone: Its cognate antigen has yet to be identified. The record has no base qualities; no much larger clone is one base away.

In total, approximately 690 healthy bone marrow donors made up the cohort. At the time of sampling, all cohort members were nominally healthy, though unrecorded immune exposures were likely present. The donor tested CMV seropositive and was one of the 289 seropositive cohort members. A peripheral blood sample was collected from each donor, and TCR beta sequencing was performed on peripheral blood mononuclear cells. The Qiagen DNeasy Blood Extraction Kit was used to extract genomic DNA from the blood cell samples. The germline V gene (reference sequence) gives CDR1 as SEHNR and CDR2 as FQNEAQ. Trimming accounts for 5 bases at V and 6 bases at J, while the number of junction bases matched to no gene is 11. The CDR3 runs 15 residues from the cysteine to the phenylalanine. The entry retains the CDR3 DNA only, 45 bases that are in frame from base 1. Libraries were prepared through the immunoSEQ multiplex PCR assay. For the multiplex PCR, a mixture combining 60 forward primers for TCR Vbeta segments and 13 reverse primers for TCR Jbeta segments was used. A multiplex PCR assay on genomic DNA amplified the CDR3 region of rearranged TCR beta genes. The Illumina HiSeq System was used to sequence the amplified TCR beta libraries as 87-base-pair reads. Per the authors' processing: A later analysis counted about 76 million unique TCR beta chains across the 700 or so repertoires, and some 11 million of these chains were shared by at least two donors. A nearest-neighbor algorithm error-corrected the raw reads and collapsed the reads into unique sequences, merging closely related sequences to remove PCR and sequencing errors. To assign V, D and J gene segments, CDR3 sequences were aligned to IMGT reference sequences. For a sequence to be retained, a match of at least six nucleotides to both a V gene segment and a J gene segment was required. Rearrangements were called productive when the CDR3 lacked stop codons and stayed in frame with V and J; all others were non-productive. Following IMGT convention, CDR3 was defined as the stretch from the second conserved V-encoded cysteine up to the conserved J-encoded phenylalanine. The earlier analysis of about 590 of the donors excluded sequences that lacked an unambiguous match to a single V gene segment. In an earlier analysis of approximately 610 of the donors, V segments were called functional above 56.7% productive rearrangements and were called segregating when the between-donor standard deviation exceeded 5%. To diagnose cytomegalovirus status from the catalog of TCR beta chain sequences, a statistical classification framework was built. V and J gene assignment, in a later analysis, came from comparing TCR nucleotide sequences with IMGT/GENE-DB human TR gene sequences. Using the TCRdist pipeline, a later analysis assigned CDR3 sequences along with most-parsimonious VDJ recombination scenarios. In a later analysis, every TCR beta chain was defined by the combination of its CDR3 amino acid sequence and its V-gene family, and reads without a unique V-gene family were dropped. In a later analysis, fewer than 600 highly shared, low-generation-probability nucleotide sequences were removed to address suspected cross-contamination and a sequencing artifact. In a later analysis, a clonal expansion index was calculated for each public chain from normalized within-repertoire ranks of inferred template counts. In a later analysis, generation probabilities were computed with a VDJ recombination model fitted to out-of-frame rearrangements, and the resulting probabilities were checked against IGoR. A later analysis scored TCR-TCR, TCR-HLA and TCR-CMV co-occurrence with hypergeometric tests, applying a repertoire-size bias correction to TCR pairs. To estimate false discovery rates, a later analysis permuted the HLA or CMV assignments 20 times. A later analysis grouped co-occurring TCRs with DBSCAN, adding TCRdist sequence similarity when clustering within HLA-allele-positive subsets. Co-occurrence clustering excluded repertoires with fewer than 30,000 or more than 120,000 public chains, plus five with anomalous nucleotide sharing. Sourced from immuneACCESS, this table was stored by TCRdb with only in-frame sequences that have V and J called. A share of the clones is absent; for the studies checked, an unresolved V gene accounts for under half, and the remainder has no known explanation. V, J and clone size were drawn from that table, and D and trimming were deduced from the DNA. The sample table shows about 120,000 clones, and 65% to 80% are seen once. The ten largest clones capture less than 3.5% of the sample.

Recombination connected TRBV7-9 to TRBJ1-2; 8 central nucleotides agree with TRBD1. The sequencing sample was made of PBMCs. This receptor was obtained from a woman in her forties in good health and CMV-seropositive. The CDR3 region reads CASSRLDRAGDGYTF. The nucleotide sequence reads as follows: TGTGCCAGCAGCCGCCTGGACAGGGCTGGGGATGGCTACACCTTC.